Below, 29 T cell receptor beta chains from the same sample are listed, as sequenced in a study of PD-1 blockade in classical Hodgkin lymphoma. Time point denoted: cycle 4 day 1 (C4D1), after more than five weeks of nivolumab. Relapses following autologous stem cell transplantation were seen in all patients, with brentuximab vedotin exposure varying. Thawed PBMCs underwent magnetic negative selection to obtain purified CD8+ T cells. The repertoire was sequenced with immunoSEQ multiplex PCR; TCRdb's copy has only in-frame clones and lacks some. In the table there are approximately 11,000 clones, roughly 84% of which are singletons. The sample was CD8+ T cells from blood, taken before the fourth cycle of nivolumab. These receptors originate from a human donor with classical Hodgkin lymphoma. The donor label of this sample is uncertain.

This chain links TRBV30 with TRBJ2-3; D perhaps matches TRBD2 (5 bases). Germline V gene sequence: CDR1 GTSNPN, CDR2 SVGIG (reference sequence). The CDR3 has 13 residues. With 0 bases removed from V and 6 bases from J, the gap between germline ends came to 10 bases. For the CDR3, the DNA is TGTGCCTGGAGTGTGGTGGGAGCGGATACGCAGTATTTT. Its translation is CAWSVVGADTQYF.

In its sample, this clone was seen a few times. J is TRBJ2-2 and V is TRBV29-1; D gene ambiguous. Germline V gene sequence: CDR1 SQVTM, CDR2 ANQGSEA. CDR3 length: 14 amino acids. Deletions cut 5 bases from V and 2 bases from J, with 12 bases between. The CDR3 spells CSVSRWGNTGELFF. The CDR3 DNA sequence: TGCAGCGTTTCCCGGTGGGGAAACACCGGGGAGCTGTTTTTT.

V usage is TRBV4-3 and J usage is TRBJ1-1, with D perhaps TRBD1 (5 bases). Germline-derived CDR1 and CDR2 are LGHNA and YSLEER. Trimming took 3 bases from V and 6 from J, leaving 32 bases between them. The CDR3 has 20 amino acids. The CDR3 nucleotides are TGCGCCAGCAGCCAGTCGGACGTTTGGTCAGGGCGCCCTAACATTGCTGAAGCTTTCTTT. Protein product: CASSQSDVWSGRPNIAEAFF.

The V and J genes are TRBV28 and TRBJ2-7; a possible D gene is TRBD2 (7 bases). Germline V gene data show CDR1 as MDHEN and CDR2 as SYDVKM. CDR3 length equals 14 residues. The V and J ends lost 5 bases and 7 bases respectively, with 18 bases between them. CDR3 residues: CASSPQGGAVEQYF. The CDR3 nucleotides read TGTGCCAGCAGTCCACAGGGAGGGGCTGTGGAGCAGTACTTC.

The chain has TRBV16 and TRBJ1-4; TRBD1 matches 8 bases. The CDR3 sequence is 13 residues long. Per the germline V gene, CDR1 is KGHSY and CDR2 is FQNENV. With V trimmed by 5 bases and J by 12 bases, 8 bases remained unmatched. The CDR3 DNA reads TGTGCCAGCAGCGAGGGACAGGACGAAGAACTGTTTTTT. Translation: CASSEGQDEELFF.

This chain joins TRBV19 and TRBJ2-3, with 7 bases matching TRBD2. Trimming at V came to 5 bases and at J to 1 base, leaving 6 bases not matched to a gene. Germline values: CDR1 LNHDA, CDR2 SQIVND (reference sequence). This CDR3 is built from 15 residues. CDR3 region: CASSSTSYGTDTQYF. The CDR3 DNA sequence: TGTGCCAGTAGTTCGACTAGCTACGGCACAGATACGCAGTATTTT.

This clone came up once. The V and J genes are TRBV9 and TRBJ2-7, with a tentative D call TRBD1 (6 bases). Germline V gene lookup returns CDR1 SGDLS and CDR2 YYNGEE. This CDR3 region has 17 residues. With 0 bases removed from V and 0 bases from J, the gap between germline ends came to 16 bases. The CDR3 coding sequence is TGTGCCAGCAGCGTAGCATCTGGGGCGGACAGCTCCTACGAGCAGTACTTC. Translating gives CASSVASGADSSYEQYF.

The sample holds a few counts of this clone. The chain is built from TRBV10-3 and TRBJ2-7, with 7 bases fitting TRBD2. CDR3 length: 11 residues. Germline values: CDR1 ENHRY, CDR2 SYGVKD. CDR3 loop: CAGGEGREQYF. CDR3 in DNA: TGTGCGGGCGGGGAGGGACGCGAGCAGTACTTC.

The chain uses TRBV15 and TRBJ2-7; no reliable D call. V lost 1 base, J lost 2 bases, and 9 bases lay in between. The CDR3 loop spans 14 amino acids. CDR1 and CDR2 (germline): LNHNV, YYDKDF (reference sequence). DNA of the CDR3: TGTGCCACCAGCAGAGGGGCAGACCCCTACGAGCAGTACTTC. It encodes CATSRGADPYEQYF.

The V call is TRBV14, the J call TRBJ2-2; maybe TRBD2 (6 bases). Trimming cost V 1 base and J 6 bases, with 12 bases left between them. This CDR3 is built from 15 residues. The germline CDR1 and CDR2 sequences are SGHDN and FVKESK. This CDR3 is CASSQGIGRPGELFF. In DNA form, the CDR3 reads TGTGCCAGCAGCCAAGGGATCGGGAGACCCGGGGAGCTGTTTTTT.

The J gene is TRBJ2-2, the V gene TRBV30; D unresolved. Per germline, CDR1 GTSNPN and CDR2 SVGIG (reference sequence). The length of the CDR3 is 11 residues. Trimming removed 0 bases at V and 5 bases at J, with 1 base between. The DNA of the CDR3 is TGTGCCTGGAGTGTTACCGGGGAGCTGTTTTTT. Protein product: CAWSVTGELFF.

V gene TRBV28 combines with J gene TRBJ1-5, with a weak D call TRBD1 (6 bases). Germline V gives CDR1 MDHEN, CDR2 SYDVKM. The V and J ends lost 2 bases and 8 bases respectively, with 13 bases between them. The CDR3 contains 14 residues. The CDR3: CASSLRTEREPQHF. The DNA for the CDR3 is TGTGCCAGCAGTTTACGGACAGAACGTGAGCCCCAGCATTTT.

This clone was detected once. The J gene is TRBJ2-7, the V gene TRBV28; D unresolved. The CDR3 loop spans 13 amino acids. V was trimmed by 3 bases and J by 1 base, leaving 7 bases between them. Germline-derived CDR1 and CDR2 are MDHEN and SYDVKM. The CDR3 loop is CASSFYGSYEQYF. CDR3 nucleotides: TGTGCCAGCAGTTTCTACGGGTCCTACGAGCAGTACTTC.

The CDR3, as DNA: TGTGCCAGCAGTCTGAACGGAGGGGTTACCGGGGAGCTGTTTTTT. This sequence encodes CASSLNGGVTGELFF. The chain combines TRBV6-5 with TRBJ2-2; a weak D match, TRBD2 (6 bases). V was cut by 5 bases and J by 5 bases, with 15 bases left in between. Germline V gene lookup returns CDR1 MNHEY and CDR2 SVGAGI. The CDR3 totals 15 residues.

This clone appeared once. The rearrangement joins TRBV7-6 to TRBJ2-4; D possibly matches TRBD1 or TRBD2 (6 bases each). Trimming shortened V by 4 bases and J by 1 base, and 11 bases separated the two germline ends. Germline V gene data show CDR1 as SGHVS and CDR2 as FNYEAQ. CDR3 length: 15 amino acids. CDR3 DNA sequence: TGTGCCAGCAGCTCCGAAGGGGGGGCCAAAAACATTCAGTACTTC. Protein sequence: CASSSEGGAKNIQYF.

The chain carries TRBV30 and TRBJ2-1; TRBD2 aligns across 7 bases. The CDR3 loop spans 15 amino acids. The V gene end was trimmed by 0 bases and the J gene end by 6 bases; junction bases not matched to a gene: 8. Germline CDR1 GTSNPN, CDR2 SVGIG (reference sequence). The CDR3 spells CAWSVVREWANEQFF. CDR3 coding DNA: TGTGCCTGGAGTGTAGTGCGGGAGTGGGCCAATGAGCAGTTCTTC.

The genes are TRBV6-5 and TRBJ2-7; a possible D gene is TRBD1 (6 bases). This CDR3 is built from 13 residues. Germline V gene data show CDR1 as MNHEY and CDR2 as SVGAGI. Trimming took off 4 bases at V and 2 bases at J, with 9 bases between the two ends. In nucleotides, the CDR3 is TGTGCCAGCAGTTTTACAGGGACCTACGAGCAGTACTTC. This sequence encodes CASSFTGTYEQYF.

The CDR3 region is CASSQEGGLAGGRSYEQYF. CDR3 sequence (DNA): TGTGCCAGCAGCCAGGAAGGGGGACTAGCGGGAGGCCGCTCCTACGAGCAGTACTTC. V is TRBV4-2 and J is TRBJ2-7; 15 bases are shared with TRBD2. CDR3 size: 19 residues. The J segment lost 0 bases and the V segment lost 3 bases, leaving 9 bases of the junction unmatched. Per the germline V gene, CDR1 is LGHNA and CDR2 is YNFKEQ.

This clone showed up just a few times. V usage is TRBV4-2 and J usage is TRBJ2-2; either TRBD1 or TRBD2 may fit D (6 bases each). The CDR3 is 18 residues long. The V gene lost 0 bases and the J gene lost 3 bases, with 17 bases spanning the gap. Germline V CDR1 and CDR2: LGHNA, YNFKEQ. The CDR3 nucleotides read TGTGCCAGCAGCCAAGAGGAGGGGGACATACTTTACACCGGGGAGCTGTTTTTT. Residues: CASSQEEGDILYTGELFF.

This clone came up a few times. The rearrangement uses TRBV4-2 and TRBJ1-2; 9 nucleotides align to TRBD1. This CDR3 spans 18 amino acids. The V segment lost 0 bases and the J segment 5 bases; nucleotides outside the gene matches: 13. Germline V gene lookup returns CDR1 LGHNA and CDR2 YNFKEQ. The CDR3 bases are TGTGCCAGCAGCCAAGAGGCGCTCGGGACAGGGAGCCCATATGGCTACACCTTC. Encoded protein: CASSQEALGTGSPYGYTF.

The chain combines TRBV7-6 with TRBJ1-1; weak D call: TRBD1 (6 bases). This CDR3 contains 16 residues. Trimming removed 1 base at V and 3 bases at J, with 15 bases between. Germline V lookup: CDR1 SGHVS, CDR2 FNYEAQ. CDR3 sequence reads: CASSLGSGGAYTEAFF. The CDR3 coding sequence is TGTGCCAGCAGCTTAGGTAGTGGGGGCGCGTACACTGAAGCTTTCTTT.

The gene calls are TRBV7-6 and TRBJ2-7, with TRBD2 identical over 10 bases. The V gene's germline CDR1 is SGHVS and CDR2 FNYEAQ. There are 17 residues in the CDR3. V lost 1 base, J lost 0 bases, and 6 bases stayed unmatched. The CDR3 region is CASSLGATSGSSYEQYF. In DNA form, the CDR3 reads TGTGCCAGCAGCTTAGGGGCGACTAGCGGGTCCTCCTACGAGCAGTACTTC.

J is TRBJ2-7 and V is TRBV11-2, with TRBD2 matching 11 bases. Germline values: CDR1 SGHAT, CDR2 FQNNGV. V shed 4 bases, J shed 7 bases, and the junction held 9 bases outside the gene matches. The CDR3 has 15 amino acids. The CDR3 region has the DNA TGTGCCAGCAGCTGGGTAGCGGGAGGGCCTAGAGAGCAGTACTTC. As protein: CASSWVAGGPREQYF.

This clone has only one observation. V and J are TRBV10-2 and TRBJ2-7; 11 bases agree with TRBD1. The V and J ends lost 5 bases and 5 bases, in that order; junction bases with no gene match: 8. From germline, CDR1 is WSHSY and CDR2 SAAADI. There are 15 residues in the CDR3. The CDR3 reads CASSKRTGGVNEQYF. The CDR3 bases are TGCGCCAGCAGTAAGAGGACAGGGGGCGTGAACGAGCAGTACTTC.

This clone was detected only once. This chain uses TRBV6-1 with TRBJ1-2; D gene ambiguous. The length of the CDR3 is 15 residues. Germline values: CDR1 MNHNS, CDR2 SASEGT. Trimming shortened V by 2 bases and J by 4 bases, and 14 bases separated the two germline ends. The CDR3 here is CASSEKLESFYGYTF. CDR3 nucleotide sequence: TGTGCCAGCAGTGAAAAACTGGAGTCCTTCTATGGCTACACCTTC.

The chain has TRBV10-3 and TRBJ1-1; D is undetermined. V shed 0 bases and J shed 2 bases, with 10 bases lying between them. Germline assignment: CDR1 ENHRY and CDR2 SYGVKD. This CDR3 region has 15 residues. CDR3 nucleotide sequence: TGTGCCATCAGTGAGTCTAGGATAATTAACACTGAAGCTTTCTTT. Amino acid sequence: CAISESRIINTEAFF.

The rearrangement joins TRBV5-6 to TRBJ1-1; TRBD1 matches 9 bases. J gave up 11 bases and V 4 bases, and 6 bases lay outside the gene matches. Germline CDR1 is SGHDT and CDR2 is YYEEEE. The CDR3 loop spans 12 amino acids. The CDR3 loop reads CASSLIQGAAFF. CDR3 coding DNA: TGTGCCAGCAGCCTAATACAGGGGGCGGCTTTCTTT.

The rearrangement links TRBV19 to TRBJ2-7; D uncertain. V lost 1 base and J lost 3, with 10 bases in between. Germline CDR1 LNHDA, CDR2 SQIVND (reference sequence). The CDR3 is 14 residues long. The CDR3 loop is CASSIGSGNYEQYF. The DNA for the CDR3 is TGTGCCAGTAGTATAGGTTCAGGCAACTACGAGCAGTACTTC.

CDR3 nucleotide sequence: TGTGCCAGCAGCAAAGCTGGAGGCAGCCTAGCCAAAAACATTCAGTACTTC. Amino acid sequence: CASSKAGGSLAKNIQYF. This rearrangement joins TRBV21-1 to TRBJ2-4; the table names TRBD2, a call not compared with the DNA. TRBV21-1 is a recognized pseudogene. The CDR3 runs to 17 residues.